The subject of this entry is one TCR beta chain. Its antigen is as yet unknown. These data originate in a study of T cell responses to AZD1222 COVID-19 vaccine. Germline V gene lookup returns CDR1 SGHDN and CDR2 FVKESK. The CDR3 spans 17 residues. Overall study findings and caveats: No day 14 peak samples; only post-peak repertoires were characterized. Seropositive at baseline were only a handful of AZD1222 recipients. Donors were chiefly white British, with a greater number of females, and clonal diversity was perhaps underestimated.

Profiled with immunoSEQ multiplex PCR; TCRdb holds only in-frame clones, not every one. This specimen shows some 150,000 clones; the ten leading clones hold about 2.2%. This clonotype originated in an adult in good health. The V call is TRBV14, the J call TRBJ1-1; tentative D call: TRBD1 (5 bases). The source material was peripheral blood. CDR3 residues: CPTTQQTTGTLNTEAFF. The CDR3 DNA is TGTCCCACCACCCAACAAACGACCGGGACTCTGAACACTGAAGCTTTCTTT.